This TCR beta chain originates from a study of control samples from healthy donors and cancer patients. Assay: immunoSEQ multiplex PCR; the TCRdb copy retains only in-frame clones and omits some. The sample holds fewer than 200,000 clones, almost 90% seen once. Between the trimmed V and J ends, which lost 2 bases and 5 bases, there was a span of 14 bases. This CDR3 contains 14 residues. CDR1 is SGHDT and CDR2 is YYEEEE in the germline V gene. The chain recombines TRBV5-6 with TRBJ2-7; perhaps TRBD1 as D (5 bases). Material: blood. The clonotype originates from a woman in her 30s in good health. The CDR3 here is CASSLWSGRNEQYV. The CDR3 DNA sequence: TGTGCCAGCAGCTTATGGTCAGGGCGGAACGAGCAGTACGTC.